The source of this T cell receptor (beta chain) is a study of T cell responses to AZD1222 COVID-19 vaccine. As to this clone: Its antigen is currently unknown.

The table came from immunoSEQ multiplex PCR; TCRdb's copy has only in-frame clones and leaves some out. The sample has approximately 140,000 clones; about 91% are singletons. Germline lookup yields CDR1 LNHDA and CDR2 SQIVND (reference sequence). The V end lost 5 bases, the J end lost 4 bases, and 8 bases lay between the germline ends. The CDR3 totals 12 residues. Overall study results and limits: Spike-wide coverage was observed for vaccine-associated CD4 TCRs, with dominant responses at 160-218 and 743-854.

This specimen consisted of peripheral blood, obtained on day 0 of AZD1222 vaccination. This receptor was obtained from an adult in good health. The V call is TRBV19, the J call TRBJ1-2; D is uncertain. The CDR3 region has the DNA TGTGCCAGTAGTCCAGGAGCCTATGGCTACACCTTC. It translates to CASSPGAYGYTF.